These T cell receptor beta chains were read from a single sample in a study of PD-L1 blockade in urothelial cancer. The repertoire was sequenced with immunoSEQ multiplex PCR; TCRdb's copy has only in-frame clones and lacks some. The sample shows about 48,000 clones, roughly 80% of them seen only once. Material: PBMCs, obtained around atezolizumab (anti-PD-L1) treatment. These receptors came from a man aged 70-80 years with urothelial cancer. Both conserved end residues are part of each CDR3. The D gene is left open where the match is weak. Clone size is shown for a subset of rows, as once, few, many or a class of expanded clone.

V gene	D gene	clone size	J gene	CDR3 protein	CDR3 DNA
TRBV7-2	NA	NA	TRBJ2-5	CASSLGHVRETQYF	TGTGCCAGCAGCTTAGGACACGTCAGAGAGACCCAGTACTTC
TRBV2	TRBD1	once	TRBJ2-2	CASSGTGQGATGELFF	TGTGCCAGCAGCGGAACGGGACAGGGGGCAACCGGGGAGCTGTTTTTT
TRBV13	TRBD1	NA	TRBJ1-2	CASSLGQGENYGYTF	TGTGCCAGCAGCCTTGGACAGGGGGAAAACTATGGCTACACCTTC
TRBV5-6	NA	NA	TRBJ2-7	CASSLSHTHYEQYF	TGTGCCAGCAGCTTGAGTCACACCCATTACGAGCAGTACTTC
TRBV30	TRBD1	NA	TRBJ1-6	CAWKGQGPYPLHF	TGTGCCTGGAAGGGACAGGGCCCTTATCCCCTCCACTTT
TRBV2	TRBD1	NA	TRBJ1-2	CASLRPDRDGYTF	TGTGCCAGTCTCCGGCCGGACAGGGACGGCTACACCTTC
TRBV6-1	NA	NA	TRBJ2-1	CASTDSGAYNEQFF	TGTGCCAGCACAGACTCAGGGGCCTACAATGAGCAGTTCTTC
TRBV7-9	TRBD1	NA	TRBJ2-7	CASSPRGTGAYEQYF	TGTGCCAGCAGCCCCAGGGGGACGGGCGCCTACGAGCAGTACTTC
TRBV30	TRBD1	NA	TRBJ1-1	CAWIPPGGSYSFF	TGTGCCTGGATCCCCCCAGGGGGCAGCTATAGCTTCTTT
TRBV6-6	TRBD1	NA	TRBJ1-5	CASSSRDRSQPQHF	TGTGCCAGCAGTTCCAGGGACAGAAGTCAGCCCCAGCATTTT
TRBV6-1	TRBD2	NA	TRBJ2-2	CASSGHPGLAGGYTGELFF	TGTGCCAGCAGTGGGCATCCGGGACTAGCGGGAGGGTACACCGGGGAGCTGTTTTTT
TRBV7-9	TRBD1	NA	TRBJ1-1	CASSRTGNEAFF	TGTGCCAGCAGCCGGACAGGGAATGAAGCTTTCTTT
TRBV27	NA	NA	TRBJ1-1	CASGRKSTGWGFADEAFF	TGTGCCAGCGGTAGGAAGTCAACAGGGTGGGGGTTTGCCGATGAAGCTTTCTTT
TRBV28	NA	NA	TRBJ2-7	CASSSSITYEQYF	TGTGCCAGCAGTTCCTCAATAACTTACGAGCAGTACTTC
TRBV13	NA	few	TRBJ2-7	CASSLRQDSYEQYF	TGTGCCAGCAGCTTAAGGCAGGACTCCTACGAGCAGTACTTC
TRBV19	TRBD2	NA	TRBJ2-4	CASSIAGRASGGNIQYF	TGTGCCAGTAGTATAGCGGGAAGGGCTAGCGGGGGAAACATTCAGTACTTC
TRBV5-1	TRBD2	NA	TRBJ2-7	CASCQGLGSHEQYF	TGCGCCAGCTGTCAAGGACTAGGGAGTCACGAGCAGTACTTC
TRBV5-5	NA	NA	TRBJ2-6	CASSDAPTVGLSGANVLTF	TGTGCCAGCAGCGACGCTCCCACAGTTGGGCTATCTGGGGCCAACGTCCTGACTTTC
TRBV5-1	NA	NA	TRBJ2-1	CASSSVSGSSYNEQFF	TGCGCCAGCAGCTCCGTTAGCGGAAGCTCCTACAATGAGCAGTTCTTC
TRBV30	TRBD1	NA	TRBJ2-7	CAWSFTGTGGQYF	TGTGCCTGGAGTTTTACCGGGACAGGGGGGCAGTACTTC
TRBV19	TRBD1	NA	TRBJ1-2	CASSRGTGDAINYGYTF	TGTGCCAGTAGCAGGGGGACAGGGGACGCCATTAACTATGGCTACACCTTC
TRBV25-1	TRBD1	few	TRBJ2-5	CASSGDRVGQETQYF	TGTGCCAGCAGTGGGGACAGGGTGGGGCAAGAGACCCAGTACTTC
TRBV7-9	TRBD1	few	TRBJ2-5	CASSSVDRGGPETQYF	TGTGCCAGCAGCTCCGTGGACAGGGGAGGCCCAGAGACCCAGTACTTC
TRBV27	NA	NA	TRBJ1-3	CASSPGPHTSSGNTIYF	TGTGCCAGCAGTCCCGGACCGCATACTAGCTCTGGAAACACCATATATTTT
TRBV5-1	NA	NA	TRBJ2-3	CASIDIPEGTQYF	TGCGCCAGCATAGACATCCCGGAGGGTACGCAGTATTTT
TRBV30	TRBD1	NA	TRBJ1-1	CAWRGQGVGTEAFF	TGTGCCTGGAGGGGACAGGGAGTGGGCACTGAAGCTTTCTTT
TRBV5-5	TRBD2	NA	TRBJ2-7	CASSLYRTSGPYEQYF	TGTGCCAGCAGCTTGTACAGAACTAGCGGTCCCTACGAGCAGTACTTC
TRBV6-1	NA	once	TRBJ1-4	CASSEAATGWYEKLFF	TGTGCCAGCAGTGAAGCGGCAACAGGGTGGTATGAAAAACTGTTTTTT
TRBV7-2	TRBD2	NA	TRBJ2-5	CASSLAGGAETQYF	TGTGCCAGCAGCTTAGCGGGAGGGGCAGAGACCCAGTACTTC